This T cell receptor (beta chain) is drawn from a study of patients and donors after allogeneic stem cell transplantation. From the RT-PCR reads, TCRdb called clonotypes with MiXCR, one entry per CDR3 protein. The profile covers about 230,000 distinct CDR3 sequences, with 11% to 15% appearing a single time and 11% taken by the ten largest. Germline V lookup: CDR1 MNHEY, CDR2 SMNVEV (reference sequence). This CDR3 contains 15 residues. Losses at the gene ends were 7 bases for V and 7 bases for J; bases not matched to a gene: 12. The V call is TRBV27, the J call TRBJ1-4; TRBD1 matches 7 bases. The origin of this receptor is a human donor who was either an allogeneic HSCT recipient or a stem cell or donor lymphocyte infusion donor (not recorded which). It is not recorded whose cells these are; they may come from a transplant donor. Sample: blood, either unsorted or a sorted T cell fraction (not recorded which). The CDR3 sequence: CASTHDRQGGEKLFF. DNA for the CDR3: TGTGCCAGCACCCATGATCGACAGGGAGGTGAAAAACTGTTTTTT.